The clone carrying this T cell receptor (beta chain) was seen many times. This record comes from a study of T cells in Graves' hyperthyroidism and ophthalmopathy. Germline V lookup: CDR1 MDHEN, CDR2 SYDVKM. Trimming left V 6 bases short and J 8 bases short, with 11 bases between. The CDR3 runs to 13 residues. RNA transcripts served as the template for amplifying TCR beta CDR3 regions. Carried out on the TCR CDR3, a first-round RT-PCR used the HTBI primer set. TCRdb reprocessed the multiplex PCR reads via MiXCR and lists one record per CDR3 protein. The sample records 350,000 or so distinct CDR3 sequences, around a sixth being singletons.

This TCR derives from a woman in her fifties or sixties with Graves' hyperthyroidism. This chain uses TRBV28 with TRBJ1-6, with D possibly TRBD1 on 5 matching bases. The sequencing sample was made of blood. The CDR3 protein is CASSHRPYSPLHF. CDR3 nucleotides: TGTGCCAGCAGCCACAGGCCCTATTCACCCCTCCACTTT.